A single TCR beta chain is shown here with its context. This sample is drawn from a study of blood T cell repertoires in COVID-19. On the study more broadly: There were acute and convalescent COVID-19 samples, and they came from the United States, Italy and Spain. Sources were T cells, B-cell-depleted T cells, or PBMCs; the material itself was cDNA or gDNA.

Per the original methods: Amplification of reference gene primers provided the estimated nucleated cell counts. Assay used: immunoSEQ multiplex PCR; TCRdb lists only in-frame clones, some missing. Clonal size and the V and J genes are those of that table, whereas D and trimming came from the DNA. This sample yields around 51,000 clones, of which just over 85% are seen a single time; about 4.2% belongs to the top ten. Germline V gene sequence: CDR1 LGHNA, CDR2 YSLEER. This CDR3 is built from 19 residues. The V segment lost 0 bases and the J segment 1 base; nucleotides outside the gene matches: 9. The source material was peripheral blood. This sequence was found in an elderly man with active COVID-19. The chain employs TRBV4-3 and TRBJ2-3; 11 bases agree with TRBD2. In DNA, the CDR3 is TGCGCCAGCAGCCAAGAAAGCTCCGATAGCGGGAGGGGCACAGATACGCAGTATTTT. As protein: CASSQESSDSGRGTDTQYF.